Listed here are 22 T cell receptor beta chains from one sample, sequenced in a study of shared clonotypes between healthy human individuals (TCRdb year 2020). The library came from the immunoSEQ multiplex PCR assay. As stored in TCRdb, this immuneACCESS dataset retains in-frame rearrangements with V and J assigned. A fraction of the clones does not appear; measured against another copy, unresolved V genes explain less than half of the discrepancy, and the remainder lacks a known reason. The sample table holds around 1,100,000 clones, of which approximately 80% were seen once. Jointly, the top ten make up roughly 0.9% of the sample. The sample taken for sequencing was memory CD4+ T cells from PBMCs. The cell subset or site label on this specimen signifies: CD45RA-negative fraction. The receptors originated from a man aged 18 to 30 in good health. Some clones in this sample may be carry-over from other donors' samples.

This chain links TRBV7-2 with TRBJ2-1; D possibly matches TRBD1 or TRBD2 (5 bases each). The germline gives CDR1 SGHTA, CDR2 FQGNSA. The CDR3 loop spans 13 amino acids. Trimming took 6 bases from V and 8 from J, leaving 14 bases between them. CDR3: CASSYGDGYEQFF. In nucleotides, the CDR3 is TGTGCCAGCAGTTATGGGGACGGTTATGAGCAGTTCTTC.

This clone was seen a handful of times. The CDR3 reads CASRARRGRPSGNTIYF. The DNA for the CDR3 is TGTGCCAGCAGGGCCCGAAGGGGGCGTCCTTCTGGAAACACCATATATTTT. The V call is TRBV7-9, the J call TRBJ1-3; 7 positions agree with TRBD1. Germline V gene data show CDR1 as SEHNR and CDR2 as FQNEAQ (reference sequence). V was pared by 6 bases and J by 1 base, with 12 bases of the junction left unmatched. The CDR3 is 17 residues long. The full variable domain, in which reference TRBV7-9 and TRBJ1-3 provide the parts outside the CDR3, is DTGVSQNPRHKITKRGQNVTFRCDPISEHNRLYWYRQTLGQGPEFLTYFQNEAQLEKSRLLSDRFSAERPKGSFSTLEIQRTEQGDSAMYLCASRARRGRPSGNTIYFGEGSWLTVV.

J is TRBJ2-1 and V is TRBV10-3, with TRBD2 matching 8 bases. Germline lookup yields CDR1 ENHRY and CDR2 SYGVKD. The CDR3 is 15 amino acids. V dropped 4 bases and J dropped 4; count of bases not matched to a gene: 6. The CDR3 loop is CAISVGLAGYNEQFF. CDR3 nucleotides: TGTGCCATCAGTGTTGGGCTAGCGGGTTACAATGAGCAGTTCTTC.

The CDR3 is CASSPTPGQIYEQYF. The CDR3 DNA reads as TGTGCCAGCAGCCCCACCCCAGGCCAGATCTACGAGCAGTACTTC. The rearrangement uses TRBV9 and TRBJ2-5, with D unclear. TRBJ2-7 matches the DNA end more closely, so the J call is doubtful. The germline CDR1 and CDR2 sequences are SGDLS and YYNGEE. The CDR3 contains 15 residues.

V usage is TRBV5-1 and J usage is TRBJ2-3; TRBD2 matches at 8 bases. Germline V gene data show CDR1 as SGHRS and CDR2 as YFSETQ. This CDR3 has 15 amino acids. V dropped 6 bases and J dropped 0; count of bases not matched to a gene: 6. CDR3 in amino acids: CASTSSGTSTDTQYF. In DNA form, the CDR3 reads TGCGCCAGCACTAGTAGCGGGACAAGCACAGATACGCAGTATTTT.

This clone has a single count. The chain carries TRBV4-3 and TRBJ2-1; 11 bases map to TRBD1. This CDR3 region has 16 residues. Germline V gene lookup returns CDR1 LGHNA and CDR2 YSLEER. V lost 3 bases, J lost 7 bases, and 8 bases stayed unmatched. This CDR3 reads CASSQDRGQNNNEQFF. DNA of the CDR3: TGCGCCAGCAGCCAGGACAGGGGGCAAAACAATAATGAGCAGTTCTTC.

This chain joins TRBV15 and TRBJ2-7; TRBD2 matches at 8 bases. CDR1 is LNHNV, CDR2 YYDKDF, per germline (reference sequence). J was trimmed by 0 bases and V by 0 bases; bases with no gene match: 4. The CDR3 runs to 16 residues. The CDR3 bases are TGTGCCACCAGCAGAGATAGGGGGACTAGCTCCTACGAGCAGTACTTC. Translation: CATSRDRGTSSYEQYF.

The table lists this clone with a few counts. The V gene is TRBV30, the J gene TRBJ2-3; D is uncertain. V was clipped by 0 bases and J by 6 bases, with 7 bases between them. There are 12 residues in the CDR3. Germline V CDR1 and CDR2: GTSNPN, SVGIG (reference sequence). This CDR3 is CAWSVSGDTQYF. For the CDR3, the DNA is TGTGCCTGGAGTGTAAGTGGGGATACGCAGTATTTT.

This clone was observed once. The chain combines TRBV5-1 with TRBJ2-3; either TRBD1 or TRBD2 may fit D (5 bases each). Trimming removed 0 bases from V and 2 bases from J, with 10 bases in between. CDR1 and CDR2 (germline): SGHRS, YFSETQ. This CDR3 is 15 amino acids long. The CDR3 DNA reads as TGCGCCAGCAGCTTGGCCCCGGGGCCCACAGATACGCAGTATTTT. It yields the protein CASSLAPGPTDTQYF.

The chain carries TRBV2 and TRBJ1-1; D not certain. The CDR3 extends over 14 amino acids. V gave up 6 bases and J gave up 1 base, with 12 bases separating them. CDR1 is SNHLY, CDR2 FYNNEI, per germline. The CDR3: CASSADTANTEAFF. The CDR3 coding sequence is TGTGCCAGCAGCGCCGATACAGCGAACACTGAAGCTTTCTTT.

This chain uses TRBV5-8 with TRBJ1-4; D is unclear. CDR3 length equals 13 residues. With 5 bases removed from V and 7 bases from J, the gap between germline ends came to 12 bases. Per the germline V gene, CDR1 is SGHTS and CDR2 is YDEGEE. Here the CDR3 reads CASRQTAGEKLFF. CDR3 sequence (DNA): TGTGCCAGCAGGCAGACGGCGGGTGAAAAACTGTTTTTT.

V usage is TRBV28 and J usage is TRBJ2-2; 16 bases agree with TRBD2. Germline trimming cut 4 bases from V and 3 bases from J; bases unmatched to any gene: 11. CDR1 is MDHEN and CDR2 is SYDVKM in the germline V gene. There are 20 residues in the CDR3. CDR3 nucleotide sequence: TGTGCCAGCAGTTCACAACCGGGACTAGCGGGAGGGCGGGACACCGGGGAGCTGTTTTTT. Encoded protein: CASSSQPGLAGGRDTGELFF.

The chain couples TRBV9 to TRBJ2-7; TRBD2 agrees at 8 bases. Germline assignment: CDR1 SGDLS and CDR2 YYNGEE. The J segment lost 1 base and the V segment lost 2 bases, leaving 5 bases of the junction unmatched. CDR3 size: 15 residues. CDR3 sequence: CASSVRSGGSYEQYF. Here the CDR3 DNA reads TGTGCCAGCAGCGTCCGCAGCGGGGGATCCTACGAGCAGTACTTC.

This chain uses TRBV6-5 with TRBJ1-5, with D uncertain. The CDR3 has 13 residues. V gave up 10 bases and J gave up 5 bases, with 15 bases separating them. Germline V gene data show CDR1 as MNHEY and CDR2 as SVGAGI. The CDR3 nucleotides are TGTGCCACCGGCGAGGACGGCTATCAGCCCCAGCATTTT. It encodes CATGEDGYQPQHF.

V gene TRBV5-1 combines with J gene TRBJ2-1, with D hard to call. Germline values: CDR1 SGHRS, CDR2 YFSETQ. Trimming shortened V by 0 bases and J by 5 bases, and 6 bases separated the two germline ends. This CDR3 is built from 13 residues. CDR3 loop: CASSLEANNEQFF. CDR3 DNA: TGCGCCAGCAGCTTGGAAGCCAACAATGAGCAGTTCTTC.

V usage is TRBV6-6 and J usage is TRBJ1-2; D remains unclear. From germline, CDR1 is MNHNY and CDR2 SVGAGI (reference sequence). There are 15 residues in the CDR3. The germline V and J ends were trimmed by 1 base and 4 bases, with 13 bases remaining between them. In nucleotides, the CDR3 is TGTGCCAGCAGTTACTGGCCGGTCTTGGGCTATGGCTACACCTTC. Translation gives CASSYWPVLGYGYTF.

This chain joins TRBV11-2 and TRBJ2-1; D gene uncertain. Germline loops: CDR1 SGHAT, CDR2 FQNNGV. Trimming left V 0 bases short and J 13 bases short, with 13 bases between. This CDR3 is built from 13 residues. The CDR3 DNA sequence: TGTGCCAGCAGCTTAGAAGAACCCTTCAGACAGTTCTTC. This translates into CASSLEEPFRQFF.

V is TRBV19 and J is TRBJ1-5; D perhaps matches TRBD1 (5 bases). The CDR3 runs 15 residues. Between the trimmed V and J ends, which lost 4 bases and 1 base, there was a span of 11 bases. The germline gives CDR1 LNHDA, CDR2 SQIVND (reference sequence). CDR3 sequence: CASSRRGVSNQPQHF. For the CDR3, the DNA is TGTGCCAGTAGTAGGCGAGGGGTGAGCAATCAGCCCCAGCATTTT.

V gene TRBV4-1 combines with J gene TRBJ1-3; D unresolved. The ends were cut back, 2 bases at V and 0 bases at J, with 17 bases in the middle. The CDR3 contains 18 residues. CDR1 and CDR2 from the germline V gene are MGHRA and YSYEKL. CDR3 region: CASSQSPPGGDSGNTIYF. The DNA of the CDR3 is TGCGCCAGCAGCCAAAGTCCCCCCGGCGGCGACTCTGGAAACACCATATATTTT.

This chain links TRBV9 with TRBJ2-7; the match to TRBD1 covers 7 bases. The CDR3 has 15 residues. The germline V gene encodes CDR1 SGDLS and CDR2 YYNGEE. V gave up 5 bases and J gave up 1 base; unmatched junction bases: 9. CDR3 amino acids: CASRHYRGPSYEQYF. The CDR3, as DNA: TGTGCCAGCAGACACTACAGGGGCCCGTCCTACGAGCAGTACTTC. The variable domain in full, with the rest retrieved from reference TRBV9 and TRBJ2-7, is DSGVTQTPKHLITATGQRVTLRCSPRSGDLSVYWYQQSLDQGLQFLIQYYNGEERAKGNILERFSAQQFPDLHSELNLSSLELGDSALYFCASRHYRGPSYEQYFGPGTRLTVT.

The CDR3 loop is CASSSGQVLYNEQFF. In DNA form, the CDR3 reads TGTGCCAGCAGCTCAGGACAGGTTCTCTACAATGAGCAGTTCTTC. The gene calls are TRBV7-2 and TRBJ2-1; 7 bases are shared with TRBD1. J gave up 3 bases and V 4 bases, and 6 bases lay outside the gene matches. Germline CDR1 and CDR2: SGHTA and FQGNSA. The CDR3 is 15 residues long.

The J gene is TRBJ2-7, the V gene TRBV6-5; D gene ambiguous. Germline-derived CDR1 and CDR2 are MNHEY and SVGAGI. The V and J ends lost 7 bases and 7 bases respectively, with 20 bases between them. The CDR3 is 14 amino acids. The CDR3 protein is CASIPELGFGEQYF. The CDR3 nucleotides read TGTGCCAGCATTCCGGAGCTGGGGTTTGGGGAGCAGTACTTC.